The sequence of this TCR beta chain was determined in a study of identical twins. In germline, CDR1 is SGHKS, CDR2 YYEKEE (reference sequence). V lost 1 base and J 2 bases, leaving 10 bases between the germline ends. This CDR3 has 14 amino acids. General study results and limits: While abundant cord blood beta clonotypes carried fewer insertions, memory repertoires showed no such pattern.

This clonotype was detected only a few times. Its antigen is unidentified. TCRdb analysed the 5' RACE reads with MiXCR anew, one entry per CDR3 protein. Of just over 450,000 distinct CDR3 sequences listed, 14% are singletons. These data were also reused for a study on yellow fever vaccine responses in identical twins.

This receptor was taken from a woman between 18 and 30 years old in good health. The chain combines TRBV5-5 with TRBJ2-7; no clear D gene. Material for sequencing was CD4+ T cells sorted from blood. The CDR3 bases are TGTGCCAGCAGCTTGAACCCCTCCACCTACGAGCAGTACTTC. Its protein is CASSLNPSTYEQYF.